This T cell receptor beta chain was captured by sequencing in a study of shared clonotypes between healthy human individuals. As for the study in general: The donors, a couple of women and a few men, were aged 18 to 49.

Whole-study findings and limits: Among donors, the sharing of clonotypes was expected to be influenced by sequencing depth. Generally, naive subsets came out with larger estimated richness than memory subsets.

The CDR3 runs to 18 residues. V lost 5 bases, J lost 4 bases, and 13 bases stayed unmatched. Germline V gene data show CDR1 as LGHNA and CDR2 as YNFKEQ. Comments on this clone: Its specificity is unknown.

TCRdb's copy holds only in-frame clones and misses some; the assay was immunoSEQ multiplex PCR. The sample consists of about 1.1 million clones, 78% of them appearing once. Sequenced material: memory CD4+ T cells from PBMCs. Noted subset: CD45RA-negative fraction. This TCR was recovered from a man younger than 30 in good health. Some clones in this sample may be carry-over from other donors' samples. The chain recombines TRBV4-2 with TRBJ2-1, with 11 bases fitting TRBD2. The CDR3 DNA reads as TGTGCCAGCAGCGTGGGACTAGCGGAGGGTAGACGTTACAATGAGCAGTTCTTC. Protein: CASSVGLAEGRRYNEQFF.